This section outlines one T cell receptor beta chain sequence together with its context. Using immunoSEQ multiplex PCR, the repertoire was profiled, and TCRdb retains in-frame clones only, with some absent. The sample yields some 110,000 clones, around 86% seen once. This CDR3 has 12 amino acids. Trimming took 5 bases from V and 5 from J, leaving 9 bases between them. The germline V gene has CDR1 SGHVS and CDR2 FQNEAQ. The data are from a study of blood T cell repertoires in COVID-19. The TCR sequence derives from a man aged 40-49 years with acute or convalescent COVID-19. This chain joins TRBV7-8 and TRBJ1-2; no firm D call. Sequencing was done on a sample of peripheral blood. The CDR3 reads CASSARGYGYTF. The CDR3 DNA reads TGTGCCAGCAGCGCTCGGGGATATGGCTACACCTTC.